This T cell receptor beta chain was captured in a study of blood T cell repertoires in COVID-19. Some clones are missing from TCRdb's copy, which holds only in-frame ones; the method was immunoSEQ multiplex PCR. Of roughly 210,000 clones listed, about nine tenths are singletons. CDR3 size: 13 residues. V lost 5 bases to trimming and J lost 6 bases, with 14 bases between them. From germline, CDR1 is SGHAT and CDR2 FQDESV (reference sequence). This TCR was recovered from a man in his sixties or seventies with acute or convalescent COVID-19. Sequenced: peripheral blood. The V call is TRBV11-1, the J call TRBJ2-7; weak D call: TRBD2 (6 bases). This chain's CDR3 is CASSPSLRGEQYF. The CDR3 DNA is TGTGCCAGCAGCCCCTCGCTGCGGGGCGAGCAGTACTTC.